This T cell receptor beta chain was recorded in a study of T cell changes during pregnancy in multiple sclerosis (dated by TCRdb to the late 2010s). Broadly, across the study: The study examined how the T cell repertoire changed over the course of pregnancy in women with multiple sclerosis.

Trimming removed 0 bases from V and 6 bases from J, leaving 8 bases between the germline ends. According to the germline V gene, CDR1 reads SGHVS and CDR2 reads FNYEAQ. From its cysteine to its phenylalanine, the CDR3 spans 14 amino acids. The read is trimmed to its CDR3 DNA, 42 bases read in frame from base 1. Library creation used the immunoSEQ multiplex PCR assay. TCRdb mirrors the immuneACCESS table, restricted to in-frame sequences. Some clones are absent from its copies; in checked studies, under half trace to an unresolved V gene, and the reason for the others is unknown. The sample includes some 30,000 clones, with roughly 90% observed a single time. The ten largest clones capture 6% to 7% of the sample. This clone was seen only once. Its antigen is unknown. Base qualities are not provided; no much larger clone lies one nucleotide away.

The specimen was CD8+ T cells from peripheral blood mononuclear cells, collected after pregnancy. Rearrangement joined TRBV7-6 to TRBJ2-2; there is no confident call for the D gene. The sequence was collected from a female donor with multiple sclerosis, enrolled in a pregnancy study. The base sequence is TGTGCCAGCAGCTTAGCGGGCCCCCCCGGGGAGCTGTTTTTT. It translates to CASSLAGPPGELFF. Extended through the reference TRBV7-6 and TRBJ2-2 proteins, this CDR3 yields the full variable domain: GAGVSQSPRYKVTKRGQDVALRCDPISGHVSLYWYRQALGQGPEFLTYFNYEAQQDKSGLPNDRFSAERPEGSISTLTIQRTEQRDSAMYRCASSLAGPPGELFFGEGSRLTVL.